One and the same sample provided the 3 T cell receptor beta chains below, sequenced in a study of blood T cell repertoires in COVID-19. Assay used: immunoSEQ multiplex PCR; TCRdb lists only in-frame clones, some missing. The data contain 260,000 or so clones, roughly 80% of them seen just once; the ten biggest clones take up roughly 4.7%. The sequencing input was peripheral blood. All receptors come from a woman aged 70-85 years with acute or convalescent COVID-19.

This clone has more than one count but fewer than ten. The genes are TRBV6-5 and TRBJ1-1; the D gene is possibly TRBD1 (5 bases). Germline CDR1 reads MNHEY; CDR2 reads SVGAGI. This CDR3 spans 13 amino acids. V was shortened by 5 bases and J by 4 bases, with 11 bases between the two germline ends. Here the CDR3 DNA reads TGTGCCAGCAGTCTAGGGGAGGGCACTGAAGCTTTCTTT. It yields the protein CASSLGEGTEAFF.

CDR3 nucleotide sequence: TGTGCCAGCAGCTTTGGCGGGGGGGCATCCTACGAGCAGTACTTC. Its protein is CASSFGGGASYEQYF. The chain carries TRBV5-4 and TRBJ2-7; TRBD2 matches 9 bases. Per germline, CDR1 SGHNT and CDR2 YYREEE (reference sequence). V shed 2 bases, J shed 1 base, and the junction held 4 bases outside the gene matches. This CDR3 spans 15 amino acids.

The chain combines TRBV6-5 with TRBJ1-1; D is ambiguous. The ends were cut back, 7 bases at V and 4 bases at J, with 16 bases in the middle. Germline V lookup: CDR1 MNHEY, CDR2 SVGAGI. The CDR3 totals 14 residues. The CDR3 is CASTSSTGTTEAFF. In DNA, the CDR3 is TGTGCCAGCACTTCATCCACGGGAACCACTGAAGCTTTCTTT.